The clone carrying this T cell receptor beta chain was observed a handful of times. This entry is derived from a study of early T cells in non-severe SARS-CoV-2 infection. The overall study: Sequencing of bulk RNA from unsorted whole blood was done, without chain pairing.

TCRdb redid the calling of the 5' RACE reads with MiXCR, one entry per CDR3 protein. The sample has 50,000 or so distinct CDR3 sequences; roughly 5.3% are singletons. Germline V CDR1 and CDR2: DFQATT, SNEGSKA (reference sequence). Trimming took 4 bases from V and 1 from J, leaving 13 bases between them. This CDR3 contains 14 residues. This receptor was taken from an adult who was a healthcare worker with PCR-confirmed SARS-CoV-2 infection or an uninfected control (not recorded which). The V call is TRBV20-1, the J call TRBJ1-1; no reliable D call. Sequencing was carried out using whole blood. CDR3 residues: CSAIRMEANTEAFF. CDR3 nucleotides: TGCAGTGCTATTCGTATGGAGGCGAACACTGAAGCTTTCTTT.